Listed below are T cell receptor beta chains from one sample, sequenced in a study of T cell repertoires in cytomegalovirus infection. TCRdb recomputed calls from the reads with MiXCR, one row per CDR3 protein. The sample has some 680,000 distinct CDR3 sequences; approximately 40% are singletons. Sequenced sample: PBMCs. These receptors originate from a human donor in good health (CMV status not recorded). Some clones in this sample may be carry-over from other donors' samples. CDR3s include the opening cysteine and the closing phenylalanine or tryptophan. A D gene is named only where the DNA matches it firmly. The size field is filled for only some rows; it gives once, few, many or a size class.

TRBJ1-6 | NA | few | TRBV6-1 | TGTGCCAGCAGCCTTTTTTTGGCTGGTAATTCACCCCTCCACTTT | CASSLFLAGNSPLHF
TRBJ2-1 | NA | many | TRBV28 | TGTGCCAGCAGCGTGGGGGCGGACGGAGTCTACAATGAGCAGTTCTTC | CASSVGADGVYNEQFF
TRBJ2-1 | NA | NA | TRBV5-1 | TGCGCCAGCAGCTTGGTAACGGGGGCAAGCTCCTACAATGAGCAGTTCTTC | CASSLVTGASSYNEQFF
TRBJ1-1 | NA | NA | TRBV6-1 | TGTGCCAGCGGTGGACAGACCTACACTGAAGCTTTCTTT | CASGGQTYTEAFF
TRBJ2-2 | NA | many | TRBV6-1 | TGTGCCAGCAGTTATGAAGAATTCGGGGAGCTGTTTTTT | CASSYEEFGELFF
TRBJ2-5 | NA | NA | TRBV6-8 | TGTGCCAGCAGTCGGGAAGGACAACAAGAGACCCAGTACTTC | CASSREGQQETQYF
TRBJ2-2 | TRBD2 | few | TRBV28 | TGTGCCAGCAGGCGACCCGCGGGAGGGACCGGGGAGCTGTTTTTT | CASRRPAGGTGELFF
TRBJ2-7 | NA | many | TRBV7-8 | TGTGCCAGCAGCGCCCGACGGGGGAACTACGAGCAGTACTTC | CASSARRGNYEQYF
TRBJ2-1 | NA | few | TRBV19 | TGTGCCAGTAGTATGTTGAGTGAGCAGTTCTTC | CASSMLSEQFF
TRBJ2-1 | TRBD2 | few | TRBV6-5 | TGTGCCAGCAGTGCCCTCGGCGGGGGGAGGGATGAGCAGTTCTTC | CASSALGGGRDEQFF
TRBJ1-1 | TRBD1 | few | TRBV11-2 | TGTGCCAGCAGTAAGGACAGGCTCACTGAAGCTTTCTTT | CASSKDRLTEAFF
TRBJ1-4 | NA | NA | TRBV5-6 | TGTGCCAGCAGCTTGGCCAACGTGGGGCTGGTTGAAAAACTGTTTTTT | CASSLANVGLVEKLFF
TRBJ1-6 | NA | NA | TRBV19 | TGTGCCAGTAGTATCCGCCGGCAGGATAATTCACCCCTCCACTTT | CASSIRRQDNSPLHF
TRBJ2-2 | NA | NA | TRBV5-6 | TGTGCCAGCAGCTTGGCTGCAGGGATGAACACCGGGGAGCTGTTTTTT | CASSLAAGMNTGELFF
TRBJ1-2 | TRBD1 | NA | TRBV12-3/TRBV12-4 | TGTGCCAGCAGTCTCCCCGGGACAGGGGGCGCGGTCTATGGCTACACCTTC | CASSLPGTGGAVYGYTF
TRBJ1-2 | NA | few | TRBV28 | TGTGCCAGCAGTTCCCCATTGACAGGTCCCTATGGCTACACCTTC | CASSSPLTGPYGYTF
TRBJ1-2 | NA | many | TRBV7-2 | TGTGCCAGCAGCTTAAGCCCCCGGGGTGGGGGGGCGGGAAACTATGGCTACACCTTC | CASSLSPRGGGAGNYGYTF
TRBJ2-3 | NA | NA | TRBV10-3 | TGTGCCATCAGTGAGTCCAGGAGCACAGATACGCAGTATTTT | CAISESRSTDTQYF
TRBJ1-4 | NA | NA | TRBV11-3 | TGTGCCAGCAGCTTCGGTTTCGAGGGGGGAGGTGAAAAACTGTTTTTT | CASSFGFEGGGEKLFF
TRBJ2-5 | NA | few | TRBV4-2 | TGTGCCAGCAGCCAAGGGGAACTACTCCAACGAGAGACCCAGTACTTC | CASSQGELLQRETQYF
TRBJ2-7 | NA | NA | TRBV5-1 | TGCGCCAGCAGCTTTTGGGGCCAGCCGGCCTACGAGCAGTACTTC | CASSFWGQPAYEQYF
TRBJ1-5 | NA | NA | TRBV20-1 | TGCAGTGCTAGAGGGGGGGAGGGAGGTCGGCGCAATCAGCCCCAGCATTTT | CSARGGEGGRRNQPQHF
TRBJ2-5 | NA | few | TRBV20-1 | TGCAGTGCTATGGTCAAGGGGAGAGAGACCCAGTACTTC | CSAMVKGRETQYF
TRBJ2-1 | NA | NA | TRBV11-3 | TGTGCCAGCAGCTTAGATAATCATAATGAGCAGTTCTTC | CASSLDNHNEQFF
TRBJ2-3 | TRBD2 | few | TRBV7-3 | TGTGCCAGCAGCCCAGCCCCGGGACTAGCGGGGGGGTCCACAGATACGCAGTATTTT | CASSPAPGLAGGSTDTQYF
TRBJ2-7 | NA | NA | TRBV10-3 | TGTGCCATCAGTGAAGGTGATTTATCCTACGAGCAGTACTTC | CAISEGDLSYEQYF
TRBJ2-7 | TRBD1 | few | TRBV27 | TGTGCCAGCAGTTCCTCTGGACAGGGGCGAACCTACGAGCAGTACTTC | CASSSSGQGRTYEQYF
TRBJ1-6 | NA | NA | TRBV7-6 | TGTGCTAGCAGCTTAGAACGGAATTCACCCCTCCACTTT | CASSLERNSPLHF
TRBJ1-3 | NA | NA | TRBV30 | TGTGCCTGGAGTCGTGGAGGCTCTTCTGGAAACACCATATATTTT | CAWSRGGSSGNTIYF
TRBJ2-3 | TRBD2 | few | TRBV12-3/TRBV12-4 | TGTGCCACCAAACTAGCGGGAAGCACAGATACGCAGTATTTT | CATKLAGSTDTQYF
TRBJ2-7 | TRBD1 | many | TRBV12-3/TRBV12-4 | TGTGCCAGCAGTCTCCGGACAGGGAGCAACGAGCAGTACTTC | CASSLRTGSNEQYF
TRBJ2-2 | NA | NA | TRBV2 | TGTGCCAGCAGTGAAGCAAGGGAGCTAACCGACACCGGGGAGCTGTTTTTT | CASSEARELTDTGELFF
TRBJ2-3 | TRBD1 | NA | TRBV28 | TGTGCCAGCAGTTATCCCCAGGGGGCTGGTTGGGGAGATACGCAGTATTTT | CASSYPQGAGWGDTQYF
TRBJ2-3 | NA | NA | TRBV7-9 | TGTTCCATCAGCTTATGGCCCAGGGCCCGCACAGATACGCAGTATTTT | CSISLWPRARTDTQYF
TRBJ2-1 | NA | NA | TRBV7-6 | TGTGCCAGCAGCTTAGGCGGGGGCCCACCGAATGAGCAGTTCTTC | CASSLGGGPPNEQFF
TRBJ2-5 | NA | NA | TRBV7-2 | TGTGCCAGCAGCTTAGGGCAGGGGTCGGAGACCCAGTACTTC | CASSLGQGSETQYF
TRBJ1-6 | NA | NA | TRBV19 | TGTGCCAGTAGTCCTGGGCGCTCCTCTCCTAATTCACCCCTCCACTTT | CASSPGRSSPNSPLHF
TRBJ1-4 | TRBD1 | many | TRBV6-6 | TGTGCCAGCAGCCGACAGGGGCTTAATGAAAAACTGTTTTTT | CASSRQGLNEKLFF
TRBJ1-2 | TRBD1 | NA | TRBV18 | TGTGCCAGCTCACCAAGGGACAGGGGATATGGCTACCCCTTC | CASSPRDRGYGYPF
TRBJ2-7 | NA | NA | TRBV3-1 | TGTGCCAGCAGCCAAGGTCGGTCCCACCGCTACGAGCAGTACTTC | CASSQGRSHRYEQYF
TRBJ1-2 | NA | many | TRBV7-4 | TGTGCCAGCAGCTTATGGGGGACCTTTGGCTACACCTTC | CASSLWGTFGYTF
TRBJ2-5 | NA | few | TRBV29-1 | TGCAGCGTTAAAAGCCAAGAGACCCAGTACTTC | CSVKSQETQYF
TRBJ2-2 | NA | NA | TRBV12-3/TRBV12-4 | TGTGCCAGCAGTCAAACAGGGATGGGCACCGGGGAGCTGTTTTTT | CASSQTGMGTGELFF
TRBJ2-1 | NA | NA | TRBV19 | TGTGCCAGTAGTGACAGAGGACAGAGCAATGAGCAGTTCTTC | CASSDRGQSNEQFF
TRBJ2-1 | TRBD1 | NA | TRBV7-6 | TGTGCCAGCAGCTTGGGACAGGGAGACAATGAGCAGTTCTTC | CASSLGQGDNEQFF
TRBJ2-3 | NA | few | TRBV4-1 | TGCGCCAGCAGCCAAGACCGAGGAGACACAGATACGCAGTATTTT | CASSQDRGDTDTQYF
TRBJ1-1 | NA | NA | TRBV6-6 | TGTGCCAGCAGTTACCCAGGGTTGGCCACTGAAGCTTTCTTT | CASSYPGLATEAFF